The 20 T cell receptor delta chains below come from one sample, sequenced in a study of delta chains in infants with herpesvirus infections (dated by TCRdb to the early 2020s). Receptor libraries were prepared by RT-PCR. Sequencer: Illumina MiSeq. To generate TCR cDNA, PBMC RNA underwent reverse transcription with SuperScript II using gamma-chain- and delta-chain-specific primers. For TCRdb, the public reads were processed anew by CATT, and duplicate DNA sequences were folded into one row. The sample contains almost 450 delta-chain clones, 20% of them found a single time. The ten largest clonotypes hold over 12% of the sample. The specimen was peripheral blood, collected at time point 1 of longitudinal follow-up. Every receptor here comes from a human donor who was a Ugandan infant, either HIV-exposed or HIV-unexposed (not recorded which).

As concerns this clone: A far larger clone is one base from this, pointing to a likely read error. V is TRDV2 and J is TRDJ3, with TRDD3 matching 7 bases. TCRdb gives no J gene; it was assigned here by matching the DNA to germline. The CDR3 length is 18 residues. J was trimmed by 0 bases and V by 0 bases; bases with no gene match: 4. Germline V gene data show CDR1 as GEAIGNYY and CDR2 as EKD. CDR3: CACDTVWGSSWDTRQMFF. The CDR3 DNA sequence: TGTGCCTGTGACACCGTGTGGGGGAGCTCCTGGGACACCCGACAGATGTTTTTC.

V usage is TRAV38-2/DV8 and J usage is TRDJ1; D uncertain. TCRdb lists no J gene, so it was determined here by aligning the DNA to germline. V was shortened by 5 bases and J by 5 bases, with 16 bases between the two germline ends. The CDR3 spans 14 residues. The germline gives CDR1 TSESDYY, CDR2 QEAYKQQN. CDR3: CAYRSLPVLDKLIF. CDR3 in DNA: TGTGCTTATAGATCACTCCCTGTTCTTGATAAACTCATCTTT.

As for this clone: A single base separates this from a much larger clone, so it may be a read error. This sequence joins TRDV1 and TRDJ2; TRDD3 matches 10 bases. V trimming: 1 base; J trimming: 4 bases; junction bases outside the gene matches: 24. Germline values: CDR1 TSWWSYY, CDR2 QGS. This CDR3 spans 23 amino acids. The CDR3 nucleotides read TGTGCTCTTGGGGAACCCACCTTTCCTAGTTTTGTGACTGGGGGATCCCCGACAGCACAACTCTTCTTT. Its translation is CALGEPTFPSFVTGGSPTAQLFF.

This clone was detected a few times. This likely traces to a read error, being one base from a far larger clone. No DNA is shown, since the ends of the CDR3 on it are uncertain; the CDR3 is the one TCRdb lists. Other DNA sequences in the sample encode the same CDR3. The chain combines TRAV29/DV5 with TRDJ1; the DNA was not used to check the table's D call, TRDD2. CDR1 is NSMFDY, CDR2 ISSIKDK, per germline. The CDR3 is made up of 20 amino acids, end residues included. The CDR3: CSVLLCSTPHPTSYTDKLIF.

This clone was seen only a few times. A far larger clone differs by one base, so this is likely a read error. The sample contains more than one DNA sequence encoding this CDR3. The chain links TRDV3 to TRDJ1, with TRDD3 identical over 8 bases. CDR3 size: 17 residues. V gave up 4 bases and J gave up 1 base; unmatched junction bases: 17. Germline V gives CDR1 TVYSNPD, CDR2 GDNSRS (reference sequence). The CDR3 DNA reads as TGTGCCTGCCACAGCTCCTCCCTACTGGGGGTCACCGATAAACTCATCTTT. Residues: CACHSSSLLGVTDKLIF.

J is TRDJ1 and V is TRDV1, with TRDD3 matching 8 bases. The germline V gene has CDR1 TSWWSYY and CDR2 QGS. V lost 1 base and J lost 3; bases outside the gene matches: 31. The CDR3 contains 24 residues. The CDR3 DNA follows: TGTGCTCTTGGGGAACAGGAAATTTATTTCTCAATTCCTGTTGGGGATACAAAGGCCGATAAACTCATCTTT. Its protein product is CALGEQEIYFSIPVGDTKADKLIF.

By sample fraction, this clone is large. The chain combines TRDV2 with TRDJ3, with D hard to call. CDR3 length equals 14 residues. The V gene lost 4 bases and the J gene lost 0 bases, with 3 bases spanning the gap. Per the germline V gene, CDR1 is GEAIGNYY and CDR2 is EKD. CDR3 nucleotides: TGTGCCTGTGAATACTCCTGGGACACCCGACAGATGTTTTTC. Translation: CACEYSWDTRQMFF.

Concerning this clone: A far larger clone is just one base off, so this is likely a read error. The chain combines TRDV2 with TRDJ3; 13 bases fit TRDD3. The CDR3 runs to 18 residues. Germline CDR1 GEAIGNYY, CDR2 EKD. CDR3 region: CAYDTGGYDSWDTRQMFF. In nucleotides, the CDR3 is TGTGCCTATGACACTGGGGGATACGACTCCTGGGACACCCGACAGATGTTTTTC.

By sample share, this clone is medium-sized. The chain carries TRDV2 and TRDJ3; 8 nucleotides match TRDD3. With V trimmed by 1 base and J by 1 base, 5 bases remained unmatched. There are 18 residues in the CDR3. Germline loops: CDR1 GEAIGNYY, CDR2 EKD. The CDR3 loop is CACDTGGIRSWDTRQMFF. The CDR3 DNA follows: TGTGCCTGTGACACTGGGGGGATAAGATCCTGGGACACCCGACAGATGTTTTTC.

This clone has more than one count but fewer than ten. With only one base between it and a far larger clone, this is likely a read error. This specimen includes other DNA sequences encoding the same CDR3. The V and J genes are TRDV3 and TRDJ1, with 8 bases fitting TRDD3. Germline-derived CDR1 and CDR2 are TVYSNPD and GDNSRS (reference sequence). After removal of 4 bases from V and 2 bases from J, the junction contained 18 bases not matched to a gene. This CDR3 is 17 amino acids long. In DNA, the CDR3 is TGTGCCTGCCACAGCTCCTCACTACTGGGGGTAACCGATAAACTCATCTTT. This sequence encodes CACHSSSLLGVTDKLIF.

Of note for this clone: This likely traces to a read error, being one base from a far larger clone. CDR3 DNA sequence: TGTGCCTGTGACGCCATTCAACCTACGCTTACTGGGGAACGGGTTCCCGTGACCGATAAACTCATCTTT. This sequence encodes CACDAIQPTLTGERVPVTDKLIF. The chain links TRDV2 to TRDJ1, with TRDD3 matching 7 bases. TCRdb does not report a J gene; here it was assigned by matching the DNA to germline references. Trimming took 3 bases from V and 2 from J; bases not matched to a gene: 32. The germline V gene encodes CDR1 GEAIGNYY and CDR2 EKD. The length of the CDR3 is 23 residues.

By share, this clone counts as large (0.1 to 1%). The rearrangement joins TRDV2 to TRDJ3, with 11 nucleotides matching TRDD3. The CDR3 runs 17 residues. In germline, CDR1 is GEAIGNYY, CDR2 EKD. Trimming removed 3 bases from V and 2 bases from J; junction bases left unmatched: 2. CDR3 residues: CACDVLGDTWDTRQMFF. In DNA, the CDR3 is TGTGCCTGTGACGTACTGGGGGATACCTGGGACACCCGACAGATGTTTTTC.

This clone was counted between two and nine times. This likely reflects a read error, since a far larger clone is one base away. The rearrangement joins TRDV1 to TRDJ1, with TRDD3 matching over 11 bases. The CDR3 covers 23 residues. The germline V gene encodes CDR1 TSWWSYY and CDR2 QGS. The CDR3 reads CALGDWILKWWGIRGPYTNKLIF. The CDR3 DNA is TGTGCTCTTGGGGATTGGATCCTGAAATGGTGGGGGATACGCGGTCCGTACACCAATAAACTCATCTTT.

Turning to this clone: A far larger clone is off by one base, so a read error is likely. V usage is TRDV2 and J usage is TRDJ1, with 12 bases identical to TRDD3. Matching the DNA to germline supplied the J gene, which TCRdb does not give. Germline CDR1 GEAIGNYY, CDR2 EKD. Unmatched junction bases numbered 10, after V lost 1 base and J lost 2 bases. The CDR3 totals 18 residues. CDR3 in amino acids: CACDTAGGYGTETDKLIF. The CDR3 bases are TGTGCCTGTGACACTGCTGGGGGATACGGGACGGAAACCGATAAACTCATCTTT.

As for this clone: A far larger clone is only one base removed, so a read error is likely. The chain uses TRDV1 and TRDJ1; 8 bases are shared with TRDD3. This CDR3 is built from 18 residues. J gave up 1 base and V 0 bases, and 10 bases lay outside the gene matches. Germline V lookup: CDR1 TSWWSYY, CDR2 QGS. The CDR3 coding sequence is TGTGCTCTTGGGGAACTAGTCGCGGGGATACCCGTCACCGATAAACTCATCTTT. Encoded protein: CALGELVAGIPVTDKLIF.

By its share, this clone is hyperexpanded. The rearrangement links TRDV2 to TRDJ2; 11 bases map to TRDD3. Germline assignment: CDR1 GEAIGNYY and CDR2 EKD. The CDR3 consists of 16 residues. Trimming cost V 2 bases and J 0 bases; bases outside gene matches: 1. For the CDR3, the DNA is TGTGCCTGTGACATACTGGGGGATACTTTGACAGCACAACTCTTCTTT. Translating it yields CACDILGDTLTAQLFF.

A J gene of TRDJ3 was called, though the V gene was not. CDR3 length equals 10 residues. This chain's CDR3 is CSGDTRQMFF. DNA for the CDR3: TGCTCCGGGGACACCCGACAGATGTTTTTC.

This clone is termed hyperexpanded. Other DNA sequences in the sample encode the same CDR3. This sequence joins TRDV1 and TRDJ1; TRDD3 matches 12 bases. Germline V gene lookup returns CDR1 TSWWSYY and CDR2 QGS. The CDR3 totals 22 residues. V lost 0 bases to trimming and J lost 3 bases; unmatched junction nucleotides: 20. This CDR3 is CALGELGTFSPRTGGYSDKLIF. CDR3 in DNA: TGTGCTCTTGGGGAACTCGGAACCTTCTCCCCGAGGACTGGGGGATACTCCGATAAACTCATCTTT.

CDR3 sequence reads: CALGGRDTGLGDKLIF. The CDR3 coding sequence is TGTGCTCTTGGGGGCCGCGATACTGGTCTAGGGGATAAACTCATCTTT. This sequence joins TRDV1 and TRDJ1; TRDD3 is a possible D gene (5 bases). Germline CDR1 TSWWSYY, CDR2 QGS. This CDR3 contains 16 residues. V dropped 4 bases and J dropped 5 bases, with 20 bases sitting between them.

This clone is labeled large. The same CDR3 can be traced to other DNA sequences in this sample. The chain recombines TRDV1 with TRDJ1; TRDD2 might be the D (9 bases). Trimming took 5 bases from V and 0 from J, leaving 37 bases between them. The germline V gene encodes CDR1 TSWWSYY and CDR2 QGS. This CDR3 has 23 residues. The CDR3: CALGTLRTLPTGGDQPHTDKLIF. The CDR3 region has the DNA TGTGCTCTTGGGACCTTAAGAACCCTTCCTACTGGGGGGGACCAGCCCCACACCGATAAACTCATCTTT.